Described below is a single T cell receptor beta chain sequence and its context. Its antigen is as yet unknown. Building the TCR beta libraries relied on iRepertoire HTBI primers, and CDR3 regions underwent Arm-PCR. TCRdb fed the multiplex PCR reads into MiXCR, producing one record per CDR3 protein. This table has 240,000 or so distinct CDR3 sequences, around 20% appearing once. Trimming left V 5 bases short and J 8 bases short, with 13 bases between. The CDR3 runs 13 residues. Germline V lookup: CDR1 MGHDK, CDR2 SYGVNS. The data derive from a study of regulatory T cells in long-lasting Graves disease. Study-wide points: It was in persistent disease that TRBV28, TRBJ1-2 and TRBJ2-5 were favored.

Noted time point: newly diagnosed GD, antithyroid drugs for less than 3 months. The TCR library was prepared using RNA isolated from PBMCs. Sequences were derived from peripheral blood mononuclear cells (PBMCs), sampled at new diagnosis, from a patient treated with antithyroid drugs. The chain combines TRBV25-1 with TRBJ2-1; the D is unclear. The receptor was isolated from a female donor with Graves disease. The CDR3 loop is CASSQRPLDEQFF. The CDR3, as DNA: TGTGCCAGCAGTCAAAGGCCCCTCGATGAGCAGTTCTTC.